Below, 6 T cell receptor beta chains from the same sample are listed, as sequenced in a study of control samples from healthy donors and cancer patients. The table came from immunoSEQ multiplex PCR; TCRdb's copy has only in-frame clones and leaves some out. The sample lists 75,000 to 95,000 clones, roughly 90% occurring once. Sequenced input: blood. The receptor set was obtained from a woman aged 50 to 65 in good health.

The chain employs TRBV3-1 (or the pseudogene TRBV3-2) and TRBJ1-1; tentative D call: TRBD1 (5 bases). The germline V and J ends were trimmed by 0 bases and 7 bases, with 9 bases remaining between them. CDR1 and CDR2 (germline): LGHDT, YNNKEL (reference sequence). CDR3 size: 13 residues. CDR3: CASSQDREFEAFF. DNA for the CDR3: TGTGCCAGCAGCCAAGACAGGGAGTTTGAAGCTTTCTTT.

The genes are TRBV19 and TRBJ2-5; the D gene is possibly TRBD1 (6 bases). This CDR3 region has 15 residues. CDR1 and CDR2 (germline): LNHDA, SQIVND (reference sequence). V was pared by 7 bases and J by 0 bases, with 15 bases between. This CDR3 is CASNTGLGYQETQYF. As DNA, the CDR3 is TGTGCCAGTAATACAGGGCTAGGGTACCAAGAGACCCAGTACTTC.

The V gene is TRBV5-1, the J gene TRBJ2-7; tentative D call: TRBD2 (5 bases). Per the germline V gene, CDR1 is SGHRS and CDR2 is YFSETQ. The CDR3 has 14 amino acids. Trimming removed 4 bases from V and 2 bases from J, with 13 bases in between. CDR3 protein: CASSNGGRAYEQYF. CDR3 nucleotide sequence: TGCGCCAGCAGCAATGGAGGACGGGCCTACGAGCAGTACTTC.

This chain links TRBV6-5 with TRBJ1-4; no firm D call. CDR1 and CDR2 (germline): MNHEY, SVGAGI. Trimming stripped 6 bases from V and 5 bases from J, with 13 bases between. The CDR3 length is 14 residues. CDR3 loop: CASRGGQLNEKLFF. The CDR3 DNA reads as TGTGCCAGCAGAGGCGGGCAGTTGAATGAAAAACTGTTTTTT.

The rearrangement joins TRBV2 to TRBJ2-5; tentatively, D is TRBD1 or TRBD2 (6 bases each). This CDR3 is 14 amino acids long. Deletions cut 7 bases from V and 5 bases from J, with 17 bases between. The germline gives CDR1 SNHLY, CDR2 FYNNEI. DNA for the CDR3: TGTGCCAGCAACAAACTTATGGGGGGCGAGACCCAGTACTTC. Translated, it gives CASNKLMGGETQYF.

The chain recombines TRBV24-1 with TRBJ1-1; D remains ambiguous. V was trimmed by 7 bases and J by 5 bases, leaving 10 bases between them. Germline values: CDR1 KGHDR, CDR2 SFDVKD. CDR3 length equals 12 residues. CDR3 loop: CATSGLGTEAFF. CDR3 in DNA: TGTGCCACCAGCGGGCTGGGAACTGAAGCTTTCTTT.